The rows below give T cell receptor beta chains drawn from one sample of a study of cytomegalovirus exposure and HLA in healthy donors. Assay used: immunoSEQ multiplex PCR; TCRdb lists only in-frame clones, some missing. The data show roughly 100,000 clones, roughly 79% seen once. Sequences were obtained from PBMCs. The source is a man aged 50-59 years in good health and CMV-seropositive. Each CDR3 is given with its conserved first and last residue. A D gene is named only where the DNA matches it firmly. Some rows mark clone size as missing; the rest say once, few, many or name a class of expanded clone.

j_gene: TRBJ2-5; abundance: .; v_gene: TRBV5-4; d_gene: TRBD1; CDR3nt: TGTGCCAGCAGCTTGGATCAGGGGGCTCGGGAGACCCAGTACTTC; CDR3aa: CASSLDQGARETQYF
j_gene: TRBJ1-5; abundance: .; v_gene: TRBV19; d_gene: TRBD1; CDR3nt: TGTGCCAGTAGTAACCGGGACAGGGGGCAACAGCCCCAGCATTTT; CDR3aa: CASSNRDRGQQPQHF
j_gene: TRBJ2-2; abundance: .; v_gene: TRBV9; d_gene: .; CDR3nt: TGTGCCAGCAGCGGAACGGGATCAGTCGGGGAGCTGTTTTTT; CDR3aa: CASSGTGSVGELFF
j_gene: TRBJ2-1; abundance: .; v_gene: TRBV28; d_gene: TRBD1; CDR3nt: TGTGCCAGCAGTACAGGTGGGGGACAGGTCAATGAGCAGTTCTTC; CDR3aa: CASSTGGGQVNEQFF
j_gene: TRBJ2-7; abundance: .; v_gene: TRBV30; d_gene: TRBD2; CDR3nt: TGTGCCTGGAGTGTAGGACTAGCCGGCGAGCAGTACTTC; CDR3aa: CAWSVGLAGEQYF
j_gene: TRBJ1-2; abundance: .; v_gene: TRBV6-1; d_gene: TRBD1; CDR3nt: TGTGCCAGCAGTGCTGGCCCCAAATCGACAGGGGATTACACCTTC; CDR3aa: CASSAGPKSTGDYTF
j_gene: TRBJ2-7; abundance: .; v_gene: TRBV9; d_gene: .; CDR3nt: TGTGCCAGCAGCGTAGTAGCTTCGTACGAGCAGTACTTC; CDR3aa: CASSVVASYEQYF
j_gene: TRBJ2-5; abundance: .; v_gene: TRBV5-1; d_gene: TRBD2; CDR3nt: TGCGCCAGCAGCTTGTCGGGTGGGGGACTAGCAGAGACCCAGTACTTC; CDR3aa: CASSLSGGGLAETQYF
j_gene: TRBJ2-7; abundance: .; v_gene: TRBV5-4; d_gene: TRBD2; CDR3nt: TGTGCCAGCAGCTTTTGGACTAGTCGCGAGCAGTACTTC; CDR3aa: CASSFWTSREQYF
j_gene: TRBJ2-6; abundance: .; v_gene: TRBV18; d_gene: .; CDR3nt: TGTGCCAGCTCACCCACTGGGGCCAACGTCCTGACTTTC; CDR3aa: CASSPTGANVLTF
j_gene: TRBJ2-5; abundance: .; v_gene: TRBV5-5; d_gene: TRBD2; CDR3nt: TGTGCCAGCAGCCTGAATCCCGGGACTAGCGGACGAGAGACCCAGTACTTC; CDR3aa: CASSLNPGTSGRETQYF
j_gene: TRBJ2-5; abundance: .; v_gene: TRBV4-2; d_gene: TRBD2; CDR3nt: TGTGCCAGCAGCCACCCGAGGGGACTAGCGGGGAAAGAGACCCAGTACTTC; CDR3aa: CASSHPRGLAGKETQYF
j_gene: TRBJ2-2; abundance: .; v_gene: TRBV7-9; d_gene: .; CDR3nt: TGTGCCAGCAGCCCCAGGATGGGTTGGGCCGGGGAGCTGTTTTTT; CDR3aa: CASSPRMGWAGELFF
j_gene: TRBJ2-1; abundance: .; v_gene: TRBV29-1; d_gene: .; CDR3nt: TGCAGCGTGGGCCCGGGAACCTACAATGAGCAGTTCTTC; CDR3aa: CSVGPGTYNEQFF
j_gene: TRBJ2-7; abundance: .; v_gene: TRBV18; d_gene: TRBD1; CDR3nt: TGTGCCAGCTCACAGAGTAGGGGGCTAAACTACGAGCAGTACTTC; CDR3aa: CASSQSRGLNYEQYF
j_gene: TRBJ1-1; abundance: many; v_gene: TRBV6-6; d_gene: .; CDR3nt: TGTGCCAGCAGCCCGGGAGGGACTGAAGCTTTCTTT; CDR3aa: CASSPGGTEAFF
j_gene: TRBJ1-1; abundance: .; v_gene: TRBV5-4; d_gene: .; CDR3nt: TGTGCCAGCAGGCAGACAGTGAACACTGAAGCTTTCTTT; CDR3aa: CASRQTVNTEAFF